A selection of T cell receptor beta chains follows, all from one sample in a study of T cells after yellow fever vaccination. Each CDR3 protein is one row after TCRdb ran MiXCR on the 5' RACE reads. Among 550,000 to 750,000 distinct CDR3 sequences listed, about 13% were seen once. This specimen consisted of PBMCs, obtained on the day of the yellow fever booster vaccination. The receptor source for this set is a young man who received the YFV17D yellow fever vaccine. Each CDR3 is given with its conserved first and last residue. A D gene is named only where the DNA matches it firmly. Clone size is not always given. Where it is, it says once, few, many or a class for expanded clones.

clone_size	d_call	v_call	j_call	cdr3_nt	cdr3_aa
NA	NA	TRBV10-2	TRBJ2-2	TGCGCCAGCAGTGCATCCGCGGTCAACACCGGGGAGCTGTTTTTT	CASSASAVNTGELFF
few	NA	TRBV4-3	TRBJ2-3	TGCGCCAGCAGCCAGAAGAGGGGAGCGGCAGATACGCAGTATTTT	CASSQKRGAADTQYF
NA	TRBD1	TRBV27	TRBJ2-7	TGTGCCAGCAGTTTGTCGGGACAGGGATATAGTAAACAAACGGATACCTACGAGCAGTACTTC	CASSLSGQGYSKQTDTYEQYF
few	TRBD1	TRBV5-1	TRBJ2-7	TGCGCCAGCAGCGGAGGACAGGGTATGAACGAGCAGTACTTC	CASSGGQGMNEQYF
few	NA	TRBV5-5	TRBJ1-2	TGTGCCAGCAGTATCCTCTATGGCTACACCTTC	CASSILYGYTF
few	TRBD2	TRBV5-5	TRBJ2-5	TGTGCCAGCAGCTTATCTAGCGGGAGTTTAGGAGAGACCCAGTACTTC	CASSLSSGSLGETQYF
NA	NA	TRBV29-1	TRBJ2-5	TGCAGCGTTGACGCAGCCTCAATGGGAGAGACCCAGTACTTC	CSVDAASMGETQYF
NA	NA	TRBV2	TRBJ2-5	TGTGCCAGCATGGTAACCGGGAGCCCTGAGACCCAGTACTTC	CASMVTGSPETQYF
few	NA	TRBV10-3	TRBJ2-7	TGTGCCATCAGTGAGGGGACTTTCGGCTACGAGCAGTACTTC	CAISEGTFGYEQYF
NA	TRBD2	TRBV14	TRBJ2-5	TGTGCCAGCAGCCAACATCTCAGACTAGCGGGAGTAGAGACCCAGTACTTC	CASSQHLRLAGVETQYF
NA	TRBD2	TRBV15	TRBJ2-5	TGTGCCACCAGCAGAGAGGGGCTTAGCGGGAAGGACTTC	CATSREGLSGKDF
NA	NA	TRBV20-1	TRBJ2-3	TGCAGTGTCCCCCGGTCGGCCATAACGACAGATACGCAGTATTTT	CSVPRSAITTDTQYF
NA	TRBD1	TRBV27	TRBJ1-1	TGTGCCAGCAGGACCGGACAGGGGGTTGCTTTCTTT	CASRTGQGVAFF
NA	NA	TRBV9	TRBJ2-7	TGTGCCAGCAGCCCCCCCTCTGGGCTGCTAGGCGAGCAGTACTTC	CASSPPSGLLGEQYF
many	NA	TRBV4-2	TRBJ1-1	TGTGCCTCCAGCAACACCTACACTGAAGCTTTCTTT	CASSNTYTEAFF
few	TRBD2	TRBV7-2	TRBJ2-1	TGTGCCAGCAGCCCCCGTGAAGGGACTAGCTACGTGCATGAGCAGTTCTTC	CASSPREGTSYVHEQFF
NA	NA	TRBV6-5	TRBJ2-7	TGTGCCAGCAGTTACTCTCCTACGGCGGACGAGCAGTACTTC	CASSYSPTADEQYF
few	TRBD2	TRBV30	TRBJ2-1	TGTGCCTGGCTCCGACTAGCGGGAGGGCCCAATGAGCAGTTCTTC	CAWLRLAGGPNEQFF